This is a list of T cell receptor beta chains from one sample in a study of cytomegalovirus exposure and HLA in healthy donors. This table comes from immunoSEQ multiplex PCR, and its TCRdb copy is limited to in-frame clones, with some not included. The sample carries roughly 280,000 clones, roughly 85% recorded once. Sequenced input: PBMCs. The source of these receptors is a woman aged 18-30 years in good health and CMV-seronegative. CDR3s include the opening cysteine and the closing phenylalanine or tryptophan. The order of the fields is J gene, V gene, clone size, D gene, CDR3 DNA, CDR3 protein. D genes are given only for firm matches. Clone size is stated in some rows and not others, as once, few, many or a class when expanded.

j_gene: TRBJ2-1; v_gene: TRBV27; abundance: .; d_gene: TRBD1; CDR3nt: TGTGCCAGCAGTTTATACCGGACAGGGTTGAAAAATGAGCAGTTCTTC; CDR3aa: CASSLYRTGLKNEQFF
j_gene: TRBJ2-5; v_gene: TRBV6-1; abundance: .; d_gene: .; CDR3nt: TGTGCCAGCACGTACCAAGAGACCCAGTACTTC; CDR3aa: CASTYQETQYF
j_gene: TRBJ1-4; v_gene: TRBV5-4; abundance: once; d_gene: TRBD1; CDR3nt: TGTGCCAGCAGCACTCGACAGGGCGCTCGGAATGAAAAACTGTTTTTT; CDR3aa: CASSTRQGARNEKLFF
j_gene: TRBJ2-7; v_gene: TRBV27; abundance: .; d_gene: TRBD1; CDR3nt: TGTGCCAGCAGTTTATATCCGGCGGACAGGGCGGACGAGCAGTACTTC; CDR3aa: CASSLYPADRADEQYF
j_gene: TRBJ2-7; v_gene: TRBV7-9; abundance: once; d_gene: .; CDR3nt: TGTGCCAGCAGCCCCCTCAGCGCCGGCGAGCAGTACTTC; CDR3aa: CASSPLSAGEQYF
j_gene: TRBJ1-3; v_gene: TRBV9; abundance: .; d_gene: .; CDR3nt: TGTGCCAGCGCAGATGGAAACACCATATATTTT; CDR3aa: CASADGNTIYF
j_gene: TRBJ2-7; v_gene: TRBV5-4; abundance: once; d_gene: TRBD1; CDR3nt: TGTGCCAGCAGCCCGGACCGGGACAGGGACTACGAGCAGTACTTC; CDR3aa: CASSPDRDRDYEQYF
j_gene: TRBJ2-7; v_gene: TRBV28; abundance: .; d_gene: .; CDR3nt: TGTGCCAGCAGTTTACTAGGGGACGAGCAGTACTTC; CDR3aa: CASSLLGDEQYF
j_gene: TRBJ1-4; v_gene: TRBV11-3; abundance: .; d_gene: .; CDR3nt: TGTGCCAGCAGCTTAGAAACCGTACTCCTGTTTTTT; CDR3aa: CASSLETVLLFF
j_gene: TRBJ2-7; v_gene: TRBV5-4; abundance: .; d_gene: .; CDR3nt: TGTGCCAGCAGCTTTCGGGGAAACACCTACGAGCAGTACTTC; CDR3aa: CASSFRGNTYEQYF
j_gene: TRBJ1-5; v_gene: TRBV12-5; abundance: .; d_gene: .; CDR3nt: TGTGCTAGTGCACCGACGACGGGAGGAAATCAGCCCCAGCATTTT; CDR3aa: CASAPTTGGNQPQHF